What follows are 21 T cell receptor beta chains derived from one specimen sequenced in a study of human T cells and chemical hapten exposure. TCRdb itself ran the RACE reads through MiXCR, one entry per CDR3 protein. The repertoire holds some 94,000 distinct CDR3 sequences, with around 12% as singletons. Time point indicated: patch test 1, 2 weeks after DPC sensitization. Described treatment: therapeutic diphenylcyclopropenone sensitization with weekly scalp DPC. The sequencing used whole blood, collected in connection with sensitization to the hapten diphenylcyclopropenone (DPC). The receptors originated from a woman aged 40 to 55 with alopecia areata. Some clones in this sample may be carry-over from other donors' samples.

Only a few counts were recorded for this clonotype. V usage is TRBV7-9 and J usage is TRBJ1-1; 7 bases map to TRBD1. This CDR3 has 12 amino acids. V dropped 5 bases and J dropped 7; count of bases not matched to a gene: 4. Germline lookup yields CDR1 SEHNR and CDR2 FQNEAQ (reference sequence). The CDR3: CASSHQGDEAFF. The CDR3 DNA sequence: TGTGCCAGCAGCCACCAGGGGGATGAAGCTTTCTTT.

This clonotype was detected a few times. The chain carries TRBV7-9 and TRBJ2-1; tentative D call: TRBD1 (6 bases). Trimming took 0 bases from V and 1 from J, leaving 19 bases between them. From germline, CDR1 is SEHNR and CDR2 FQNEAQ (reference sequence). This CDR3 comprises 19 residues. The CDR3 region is CASSLAWGPEVWSYNEQFF. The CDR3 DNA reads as TGTGCCAGCAGCTTAGCGTGGGGGCCGGAGGTTTGGTCCTACAATGAGCAGTTCTTC. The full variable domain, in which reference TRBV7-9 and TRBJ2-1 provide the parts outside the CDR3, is DTGVSQNPRHKITKRGQNVTFRCDPISEHNRLYWYRQTLGQGPEFLTYFQNEAQLEKSRLLSDRFSAERPKGSFSTLEIQRTEQGDSAMYLCASSLAWGPEVWSYNEQFFGPGTRLTVL.

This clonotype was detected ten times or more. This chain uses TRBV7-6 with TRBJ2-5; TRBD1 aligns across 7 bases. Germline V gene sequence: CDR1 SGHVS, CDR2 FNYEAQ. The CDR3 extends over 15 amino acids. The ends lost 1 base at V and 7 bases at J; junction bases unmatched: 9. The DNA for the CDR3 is TGTGCCAGCAGCTTAGAGGGACAGCTAACAGGGACCCAGTACTTC. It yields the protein CASSLEGQLTGTQYF.

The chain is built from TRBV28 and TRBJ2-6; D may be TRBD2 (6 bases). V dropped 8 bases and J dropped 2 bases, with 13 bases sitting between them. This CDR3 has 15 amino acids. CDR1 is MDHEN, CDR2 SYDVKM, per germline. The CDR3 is CASAGGLTGANVLTF. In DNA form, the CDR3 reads TGTGCCAGCGCCGGAGGGCTGACTGGGGCCAACGTCCTGACTTTC.

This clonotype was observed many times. DNA for the CDR3: TGTGCCAGCAGTTACCCCCGGGACAGGGGAAGAGCGGCTTTCTTT. Residues: CASSYPRDRGRAAFF. The gene calls are TRBV6-2 or TRBV6-3 and TRBJ1-1, with TRBD1 identical over 10 bases. The CDR3 is 15 amino acids. The germline V gene encodes CDR1 MNHEY and CDR2 SVGEGT. The V segment lost 2 bases and the J segment 11 bases; nucleotides outside the gene matches: 11.

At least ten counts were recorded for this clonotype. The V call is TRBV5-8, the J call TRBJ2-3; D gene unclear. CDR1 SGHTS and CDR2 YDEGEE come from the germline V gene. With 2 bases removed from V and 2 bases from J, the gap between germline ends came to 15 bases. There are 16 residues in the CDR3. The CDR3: CASSLRLHTNTDTQYF. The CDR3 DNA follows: TGTGCCAGCAGCTTACGGCTGCATACAAACACAGATACGCAGTATTTT.

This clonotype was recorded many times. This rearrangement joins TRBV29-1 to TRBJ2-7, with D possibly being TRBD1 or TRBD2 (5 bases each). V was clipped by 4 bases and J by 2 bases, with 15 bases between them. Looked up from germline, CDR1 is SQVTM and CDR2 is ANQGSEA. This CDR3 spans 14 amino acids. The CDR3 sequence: CSVGGLYGTYEQYF. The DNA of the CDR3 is TGCAGCGTTGGGGGCCTATACGGGACCTACGAGCAGTACTTC.

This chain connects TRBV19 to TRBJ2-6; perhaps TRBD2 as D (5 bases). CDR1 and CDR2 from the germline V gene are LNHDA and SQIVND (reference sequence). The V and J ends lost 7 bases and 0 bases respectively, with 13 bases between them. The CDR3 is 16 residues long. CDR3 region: CASNGGSPSGANVLTF. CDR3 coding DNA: TGTGCCAGTAACGGTGGGAGTCCCTCTGGGGCCAACGTCCTGACTTTC.

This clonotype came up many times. CDR3 loop: CASSQTGRTNIQYF. CDR3 coding DNA: TGTGCCAGCAGCCAGACAGGGAGGACGAACATTCAGTACTTC. This sequence joins TRBV6-2 or TRBV6-3 and TRBJ2-4; D is perhaps TRBD1 (7 bases). The ends were cut back, 6 bases at V and 7 bases at J, with 16 bases in the middle. CDR1 is MNHEY, CDR2 SVGEGT, per germline. The CDR3 length is 14 residues.

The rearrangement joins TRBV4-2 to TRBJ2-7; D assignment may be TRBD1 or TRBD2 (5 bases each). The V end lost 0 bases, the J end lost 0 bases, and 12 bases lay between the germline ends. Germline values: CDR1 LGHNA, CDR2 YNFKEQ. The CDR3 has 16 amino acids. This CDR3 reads CASSQDGAGLSYEQYF. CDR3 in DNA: TGTGCCAGCAGCCAAGATGGGGCGGGCCTCTCCTACGAGCAGTACTTC.

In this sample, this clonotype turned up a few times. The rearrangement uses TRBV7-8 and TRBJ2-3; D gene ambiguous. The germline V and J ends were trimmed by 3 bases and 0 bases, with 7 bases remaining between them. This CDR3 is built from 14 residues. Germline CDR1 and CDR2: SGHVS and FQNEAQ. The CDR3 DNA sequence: TGTGCCAGCAGCTTCGGATCAAGCACAGATACGCAGTATTTT. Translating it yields CASSFGSSTDTQYF.

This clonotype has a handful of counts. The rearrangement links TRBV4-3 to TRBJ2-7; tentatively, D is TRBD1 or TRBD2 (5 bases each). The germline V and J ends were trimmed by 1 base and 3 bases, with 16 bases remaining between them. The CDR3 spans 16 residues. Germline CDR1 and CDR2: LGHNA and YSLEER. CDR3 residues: CASSQAAGTGVYEQYF. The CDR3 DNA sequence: TGCGCCAGCAGCCAAGCCGCCGGGACCGGGGTCTACGAGCAGTACTTC.

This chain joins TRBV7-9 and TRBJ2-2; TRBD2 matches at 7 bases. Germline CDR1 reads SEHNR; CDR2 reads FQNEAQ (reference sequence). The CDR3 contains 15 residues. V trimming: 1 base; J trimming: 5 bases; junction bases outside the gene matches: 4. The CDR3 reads CASSLGREWTGELFF. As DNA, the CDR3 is TGTGCCAGCAGCTTAGGGCGGGAGTGGACCGGGGAGCTGTTTTTT.

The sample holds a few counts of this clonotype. The CDR3 loop reads CSASGGSYGYTF. Written as DNA, the CDR3 is TGCAGTGCTAGCGGGGGGTCCTATGGCTACACCTTC. The rearrangement joins TRBV20-1 to TRBJ1-2; D may be TRBD1 (5 bases). The CDR3 runs 12 residues. Germline values: CDR1 DFQATT, CDR2 SNEGSKA (reference sequence). Trimming pared 3 bases from V and 4 bases from J, leaving 9 bases between.

CDR3 DNA sequence: TGTGCCAGCGTACTAGCGGGTGGAACGCAGTATTTT. It translates to CASVLAGGTQYF. V usage is TRBV12-3 or TRBV12-4 and J usage is TRBJ2-3; 9 bases are a match to TRBD2. V shed 8 bases and J 9 bases; nucleotides not matched to a gene: 6. This CDR3 has 12 amino acids.

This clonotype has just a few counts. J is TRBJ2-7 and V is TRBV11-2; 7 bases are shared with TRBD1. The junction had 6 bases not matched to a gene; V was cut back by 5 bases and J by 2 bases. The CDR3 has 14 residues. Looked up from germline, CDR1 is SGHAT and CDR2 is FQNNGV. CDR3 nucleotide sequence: TGTGCCAGCAGCCCCCCGGGACAGCCCTACGAGCAGTACTTC. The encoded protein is CASSPPGQPYEQYF.

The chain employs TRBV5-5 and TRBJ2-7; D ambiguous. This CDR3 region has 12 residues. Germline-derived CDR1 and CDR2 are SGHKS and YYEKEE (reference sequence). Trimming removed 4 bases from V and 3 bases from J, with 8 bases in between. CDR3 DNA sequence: TGTGCCAGCAGCCCCTCGGTCTACGAGCAGTACTTC. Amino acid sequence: CASSPSVYEQYF.

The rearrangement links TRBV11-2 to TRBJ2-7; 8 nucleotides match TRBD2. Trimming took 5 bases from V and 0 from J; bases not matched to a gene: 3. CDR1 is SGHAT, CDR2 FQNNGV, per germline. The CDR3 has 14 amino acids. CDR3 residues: CASSLLAVSYEQYF. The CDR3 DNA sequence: TGTGCCAGCAGCCTACTAGCGGTCTCCTACGAGCAGTACTTC.

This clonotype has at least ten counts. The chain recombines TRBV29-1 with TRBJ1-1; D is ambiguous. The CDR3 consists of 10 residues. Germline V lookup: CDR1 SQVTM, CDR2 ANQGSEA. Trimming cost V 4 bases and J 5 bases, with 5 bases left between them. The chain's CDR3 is CSVGDTEAFF. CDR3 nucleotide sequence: TGCAGCGTTGGGGATACTGAAGCTTTCTTT.

CDR3 region: CASSPATGAYEQYF. In DNA, the CDR3 is TGTGCCAGCAGTCCGGCGACAGGGGCCTACGAGCAGTACTTC. The V call is TRBV28, the J call TRBJ2-7, with TRBD1 matching over 8 bases. The trim removed 5 bases at V and 2 bases at J, leaving 5 bases unmatched. CDR3 length: 14 amino acids. From germline, CDR1 is MDHEN and CDR2 SYDVKM.

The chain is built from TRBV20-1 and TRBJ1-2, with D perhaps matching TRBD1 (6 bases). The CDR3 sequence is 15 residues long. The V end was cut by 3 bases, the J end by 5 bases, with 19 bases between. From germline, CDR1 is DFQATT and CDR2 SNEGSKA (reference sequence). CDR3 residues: CSASPGTGFGYGYTF. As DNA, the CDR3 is TGCAGTGCTAGTCCCGGAACAGGGTTTGGTTATGGCTACACCTTC.